This TCR beta chain was obtained from a study of cytomegalovirus exposure and HLA in healthy donors. Study information: The 110 or so validation repertoires used a platform that matched the one used for the roughly 700 first-cohort repertoires, as a later analysis reported. General study points: Among TCR beta chains, those listed as cytomegalovirus-associated numbered about 150.

As regards this clone: The antigen remains unidentified. One end of the junction is discordant with germline, which a read error may explain.

TCRdb keeps only in-frame clones here, not all; method: immunoSEQ multiplex PCR. Counted here are roughly 150,000 clones, 88% occurring once; the ten biggest clones make up about 3%. This CDR3 spans 13 amino acids. CDR1 SGHRS and CDR2 YFSETQ come from the germline V gene. This TCR was recovered from a young man in good health and CMV-seronegative. Material for sequencing was PBMCs. V usage is TRBV5-1 and J usage is TRBJ2-1; D unclear. CDR3 DNA: TGCGCCAGCAGCTTGGTTGGCTACTCCACGGAGCTCTTC. It encodes CASSLVGYSTELF.